This T cell receptor (beta chain) is drawn from a study of T cells in Graves' hyperthyroidism and ophthalmopathy. TCR beta CDR3 region amplification was performed from RNA transcripts. The HTBI primer set was used in a first-round RT-PCR of the TCR CDR3. TCRdb processed the multiplex PCR reads anew with MiXCR; each CDR3 protein has one entry. The top ten clones hold about 20% of a sample with 400,000 or so distinct CDR3 sequences, 12% to 15% of them seen once. This clonotype was counted at least ten times. The TCR originated in a woman aged 55-70 years with Graves' ophthalmopathy. The specimen sequenced was blood.

The CDR3 DNA is TGCAGTGCTAGAGATACAAATTCCTACGAGCAGTACTTC. Translation: CSARDTNSYEQYF. The J gene is TRBJ2-7, the V gene TRBV20-1; D is ambiguous. Deletions cut 0 bases from V and 1 base from J, with 7 bases between. Germline-derived CDR1 and CDR2 are DFQATT and SNEGSKA (reference sequence). The CDR3 runs to 13 residues.